These T cell receptor beta chains were read from a single sample in a study of siplizumab effects on memory and regulatory T cells. Assay: immunoSEQ multiplex PCR; the TCRdb copy retains only in-frame clones and omits some. The sample lists 90,000 to 150,000 clones; around 93% were seen once. Sequenced: non-Treg CD4+ T cells sorted from blood. These receptor sequences come from a human donor in good health. Both conserved end residues are part of each CDR3. Fields, in order: J gene, D gene, clone size, V gene, CDR3 protein, CDR3 DNA. A D gene is named only where the DNA matches it firmly. Expanded clones get a size class; other rows say once, few or many, or leave the size out.

TRBJ1-1,.,few,TRBV5-1,CASVANTEAFF,TGCGCCAGCGTAGCGAACACTGAAGCTTTCTTT
TRBJ1-6,.,.,TRBV19,CASRITRLGDSPLHF,TGTGCCAGTAGAATTACCCGACTGGGGGATTCACCCCTCCACTTT
TRBJ1-3,TRBD1,.,TRBV28,CNVRGTDSTIYF,TGCAACGTAAGGGGGACAGACTCGACCATATATTTT
TRBJ1-1,.,.,TRBV18,CASSPPSAPRAFF,TGTGCCAGCTCACCACCGTCGGCCCCTCGGGCTTTCTTT
TRBJ2-5,.,.,TRBV18,CASSPRQLETQYF,TGTGCCAGCTCACCACGTCAGTTAGAGACCCAGTACTTC
TRBJ1-2,TRBD1,.,TRBV27,CASVGQGGGYTF,TGTGCCAGCGTGGGACAGGGAGGTGGCTACACCTTC
TRBJ1-5,.,.,TRBV10-3,CAISDSYQPQHF,TGTGCCATCAGTGACAGCTATCAGCCCCAGCATTTT
TRBJ2-7,.,.,TRBV7-9,CASSLWWTGEQYF,TGTGCCAGCAGTCTCTGGTGGACGGGAGAGCAGTACTTC
TRBJ1-2,.,.,TRBV4-1,CASSQGGGKGLYGYTF,TGCGCCAGCAGCCAAGGAGGCGGGAAGGGGCTCTATGGCTACACCTTC
TRBJ2-7,TRBD2,.,TRBV7-8,CASSWGSGSSYEQYF,TGTGCCAGCAGCTGGGGTAGCGGGAGCTCCTACGAGCAGTACTTC
TRBJ2-1,.,.,TRBV27,CASRPPREAAEQFF,TGTGCCAGCAGACCGCCCAGGGAAGCAGCTGAGCAGTTCTTC
TRBJ1-6,TRBD1,.,TRBV2,CASRKDRGSSNSPLHF,TGTGCCAGCCGCAAGGACAGGGGATCTTCTAATTCACCCCTCCACTTT
TRBJ1-2,TRBD1,.,TRBV18,CASSPGQGEISGGYTF,TGTGCCAGCTCACCGGGACAGGGCGAAATTTCGGGTGGCTACACCTTC
TRBJ1-4,.,.,TRBV7-9,CASSPQGANNEKLFF,TGTGCCAGCAGCCCCCAAGGGGCCAATAATGAAAAACTGTTTTTT
TRBJ1-4,TRBD1,.,TRBV2,CASSAGGLNEKLFF,TGTGCCAGCAGCGCAGGGGGACTAAATGAAAAACTGTTTTTT
TRBJ2-7,.,.,TRBV10-3,CAISDGGGSSYEQYF,TGTGCCATCAGTGATGGAGGAGGGAGCTCCTACGAGCAGTACTTC
TRBJ2-7,TRBD1,.,TRBV6-5,CASKKRDREEQYF,TGTGCCAGCAAGAAACGGGACAGGGAGGAGCAGTACTTC
TRBJ1-3,.,.,TRBV11-3,CASSLTMGNTIYF,TGTGCCAGCAGCTTAACGATGGGAAACACCATATATTTT
TRBJ1-2,TRBD1,.,TRBV7-3,CASSPRTGPRVGYTF,TGTGCCAGCAGCCCCCGGACAGGGCCGAGGGTTGGCTACACCTTC
TRBJ1-1,.,.,TRBV6-1,CASDRDPKAFF,TGTGCCAGCGACCGGGATCCCAAAGCTTTCTTT
TRBJ1-2,.,.,TRBV21-1,CASSKKRQGFDYGYTF,TGTGCCAGCAGCAAAAAAAGACAGGGGTTTGACTATGGCTACACCTTC
TRBJ1-2,.,.,TRBV11-3,CASSLGGAGYTF,TGTGCCAGCAGCTTAGGGGGAGCGGGCTACACCTTC
TRBJ1-1,.,.,TRBV11-2,CASSLVRGTEAFF,TGTGCCAGCAGCTTAGTTAGGGGCACTGAAGCTTTCTTT
TRBJ2-1,TRBD2,.,TRBV6-1,CASSEVWLAGGYNEQFF,TGTGCCAGCAGTGAGGTCTGGCTAGCGGGGGGATACAATGAGCAGTTCTTC
TRBJ2-2,.,.,TRBV9,CASSGANTGELFF,TGTGCCAGCAGCGGGGCGAACACCGGGGAGCTGTTTTTT
TRBJ2-5,TRBD2,once,TRBV5-1,CASSFGASGGETQYF,TGCGCCAGCAGCTTTGGGGCCTCGGGGGGGGAGACCCAGTACTTC
TRBJ2-3,TRBD2,.,TRBV5-1,CASSLGISGGQSDTQYF,TGCGCCAGCAGCTTGGGTATTAGCGGGGGGCAATCAGATACGCAGTATTTT
TRBJ2-5,TRBD2,.,TRBV7-2,CASSPLETSGGETQYF,TGTGCCAGCAGCCCCCTTGAGACTAGCGGGGGAGAGACCCAGTACTTC
TRBJ2-1,TRBD2,.,TRBV11-1,CASSRRLAGEKAYNEQFF,TGTGCCAGCAGCCGACGACTAGCGGGGGAAAAAGCCTACAATGAGCAGTTCTTC
TRBJ2-7,TRBD2,.,TRBV7-6,CASSYGTSGGAGEQYF,TGTGCCAGCAGCTATGGGACTAGCGGGGGGGCCGGCGAGCAGTACTTC
TRBJ2-5,.,.,TRBV27,CASSLLYGAGETQYF,TGTGCCAGCAGCCTCTTATATGGGGCGGGAGAGACCCAGTACTTC
TRBJ2-1,.,.,TRBV11-1,CASSFWTLDSYNEQFF,TGTGCCAGCAGTTTTTGGACCCTTGACTCCTACAATGAGCAGTTCTTC
TRBJ2-7,TRBD1,.,TRBV7-3,CTSSGQGQVPPYGQYF,TGTACCAGCAGCGGACAGGGACAGGTTCCTCCCTACGGGCAGTACTTC
TRBJ1-1,.,once,TRBV5-4,CASSRGDTEAFF,TGTGCCAGCAGCCGAGGGGACACTGAAGCTTTCTTT
TRBJ2-3,TRBD2,.,TRBV9,CASSPLRTSGTDTQYF,TGTGCCAGCAGCCCCTTAAGGACTAGCGGCACAGATACGCAGTATTTT
TRBJ1-1,.,.,TRBV7-9,CASSDRLMNTEAFF,TGTGCCAGCAGCGACAGGCTCATGAACACTGAAGCTTTCTTT
TRBJ2-5,TRBD2,.,TRBV19,CASSIRLAGAQETQYF,TGTGCCAGTAGTATAAGGCTAGCGGGGGCACAAGAGACCCAGTACTTC
TRBJ1-1,.,once,TRBV7-2,CASSLDNTNTEAFF,TGTGCCAGCAGCTTAGATAATACGAACACTGAAGCTTTCTTT
TRBJ1-4,.,few,TRBV7-9,CASSFPSTTNEKLFF,TGTGCCAGCAGCTTCCCCAGCACAACTAATGAAAAACTGTTTTTT
TRBJ1-2,.,.,TRBV7-2,CASSLDSLNYGYTF,TGTGCCAGCAGCTTAGACAGCCTTAACTATGGCTACACCTTC
TRBJ1-1,.,.,TRBV7-9,CASSLALEAFF,TGTGCCAGCAGCTTAGCCTTGGAGGCTTTCTTT
TRBJ2-1,.,.,TRBV6-6,CASSPEALYLNEQFF,TGTGCCAGCAGCCCGGAGGCTCTGTATCTGAATGAGCAGTTCTTC
TRBJ2-7,TRBD1,.,TRBV7-2,CASSDPGTGASYEQYF,TGTGCCAGCAGCGACCCCGGGACAGGAGCCTCCTACGAGCAGTACTTC
TRBJ1-2,.,.,TRBV29-1,CSVDTVFNYGYTF,TGCAGCGTTGACACGGTTTTCAACTATGGCTACACCTTC
TRBJ2-3,.,.,TRBV5-1,CASSLAAKSTDTQYF,TGCGCCAGCAGCTTGGCGGCTAAAAGCACAGATACGCAGTATTTT
TRBJ1-5,.,.,TRBV7-2,CASSSTAFPTPQHF,TGTGCCAGCAGCTCGACTGCGTTCCCTACGCCCCAGCATTTT
TRBJ1-2,.,.,TRBV28,CASIRGYGYTF,TGTGCCAGCATCCGGGGCTATGGCTACACCTTC
TRBJ2-1,.,.,TRBV11-2,CASSPLGGDEQFF,TGTGCCAGCAGCCCGCTAGGAGGGGATGAGCAGTTCTTC
TRBJ2-7,TRBD1,.,TRBV27,CASSLTRQGTYEQYF,TGTGCCAGCAGCCTTACCCGACAGGGAACCTACGAGCAGTACTTC
TRBJ1-3,.,.,TRBV11-2,CASSGPTLYF,TGTGCCAGCAGCGGTCCTACTCTATATTTT